This TCR beta chain was sequenced for a study of T cell responses to AZD1222 COVID-19 vaccine. Study-wide findings and caveats: At study baseline, merely more than 5 AZD1222 recipients were seropositive.

Germline V gene lookup returns CDR1 SGDLS and CDR2 YYNGEE. V dropped 5 bases and J dropped 1 base, with 7 bases sitting between them. The CDR3 has 13 amino acids. Sequencing was performed with immunoSEQ multiplex PCR; in TCRdb, only in-frame clones are kept and a portion is missing. The profile shows around 100,000 clones, over 75% of them singletons. A note on this clone: Its antigen is currently unknown.

This specimen was peripheral blood, taken on day 0 of AZD1222 vaccination. The clonotype originates from an adult in good health. The chain joins TRBV9 to TRBJ1-3; D is perhaps TRBD1 (5 bases). The CDR3 region is CASSQGSGNTIYF. CDR3 DNA sequence: TGTGCCAGCAGTCAGGGTTCTGGAAACACCATATATTTT.